Shown below are 14 T cell receptor beta chains from a single sample sequenced in a study of T cell responses to AZD1222 COVID-19 vaccine. This table comes from immunoSEQ multiplex PCR, and its TCRdb copy is limited to in-frame clones, with some not included. The sample has under 150,000 clones. Material: peripheral blood. The source is an adult in good health.

This chain links TRBV2 with TRBJ2-2; D is ambiguous. This CDR3 spans 15 amino acids. V gave up 5 bases and J gave up 1 base, with 11 bases separating them. Germline assignment: CDR1 SNHLY and CDR2 FYNNEI. The CDR3 is CASSTGWGNTGELFF. The CDR3 DNA is TGTGCCAGCAGTACTGGTTGGGGGAACACCGGGGAGCTGTTTTTT.

This chain links TRBV7-2 with TRBJ1-2; 7 bases are a match to TRBD1. The length of the CDR3 is 17 residues. Germline lookup yields CDR1 SGHTA and CDR2 FQGNSA. The V and J ends lost 1 base and 0 bases, in that order; junction bases with no gene match: 8. The CDR3 DNA is TGTGCCAGCAGCTTAGTAGGGGGCCGCAATGCTAACTATGGCTACACCTTC. Protein: CASSLVGGRNANYGYTF. The variable domain in full, completed from reference TRBV7-2 and TRBJ1-2, reads GAGVSQSPSNKVTEKGKDVELRCDPISGHTALYWYRQSLGQGLEFLIYFQGNSAPDKSGLPSDRFSAERTGGSVSTLTIQRTQQEDSAVYLCASSLVGGRNANYGYTFGSGTRLTVV.

The rearrangement links TRBV5-4 to TRBJ1-2, with TRBD1 matching over 8 bases. Germline lookup yields CDR1 SGHNT and CDR2 YYREEE (reference sequence). The J segment lost 7 bases and the V segment lost 2 bases, leaving 4 bases of the junction unmatched. This CDR3 is built from 13 residues. The CDR3 spells CASSFQGAGGYTF. Written as DNA, the CDR3 is TGTGCCAGCAGCTTTCAGGGGGCTGGTGGCTACACCTTC.

The V and J genes are TRBV5-1 and TRBJ2-3; the D is unclear. In germline, CDR1 is SGHRS, CDR2 YFSETQ. The V gene lost 7 bases and the J gene lost 3 bases, with 9 bases spanning the gap. The CDR3 totals 12 residues. CDR3 protein: CASLSTTDTQYF. The CDR3 DNA reads as TGCGCCAGCCTTTCTACGACAGATACGCAGTATTTT.

The gene calls are TRBV5-6 and TRBJ1-2; D gene ambiguous. The V gene lost 2 bases and the J gene lost 4 bases, with 12 bases spanning the gap. This CDR3 has 14 residues. In germline, CDR1 is SGHDT, CDR2 YYEEEE. CDR3 in amino acids: CASSLLVFPYGYTF. Here the CDR3 DNA reads TGTGCCAGCAGCTTACTAGTCTTCCCCTATGGCTACACCTTC.

V is TRBV7-6 and J is TRBJ2-3, with 7 bases identical to TRBD1. The length of the CDR3 is 15 residues. Germline CDR1 and CDR2: SGHVS and FNYEAQ. V shed 5 bases and J 2 bases; nucleotides not matched to a gene: 7. The CDR3 DNA follows: TGTGCCAGCAGCGGGACAGCCCTCGCCACAGATACGCAGTATTTT. Protein sequence: CASSGTALATDTQYF.

The chain is built from TRBV12-5 and TRBJ2-5, with 8 bases fitting TRBD2. V was pared by 6 bases and J by 2 bases, with 8 bases of the junction left unmatched. Germline lookup yields CDR1 LGHNT and CDR2 FRNRAP. This CDR3 comprises 15 residues. CDR3: CASGPGLAEQETQYF. The CDR3 nucleotides are TGTGCTAGTGGACCTGGACTAGCCGAGCAAGAGACCCAGTACTTC.

This chain uses TRBV30 with TRBJ1-2; 9 bases fit TRBD1. CDR3 length: 15 amino acids. CDR1 GTSNPN and CDR2 SVGIG come from the germline V gene (reference sequence). The J segment lost 3 bases and the V segment lost 7 bases, leaving 12 bases of the junction unmatched. CDR3 loop: CAFNLDRGADYGYTF. CDR3 nucleotide sequence: TGTGCCTTCAATTTGGACAGGGGCGCGGACTATGGCTACACCTTC. The variable domain in full, with the rest retrieved from reference TRBV30 and TRBJ1-2, is SQTIHQWPATLVQPVGSPLSLECTVEGTSNPNLYWYRQAAGRGLQLLFYSVGIGQISSEVPQNLSASRPQDRQFILSSKKLLLSDSGFYLCAFNLDRGADYGYTFGSGTRLTVV.

The chain is built from TRBV11-2 and TRBJ2-6, with D unclear. The CDR3 is made up of 13 amino acids. Germline CDR1 and CDR2: SGHAT and FQNNGV. Between the trimmed V and J ends, which lost 6 bases and 0 bases, there was a span of 3 bases. The CDR3 sequence: CASSASGANVLTF. The CDR3 coding sequence is TGTGCCAGCAGTGCCTCTGGGGCCAACGTCCTGACTTTC.

The gene calls are TRBV19 and TRBJ1-2, with 7 nucleotides matching TRBD1. The germline gives CDR1 LNHDA, CDR2 SQIVND (reference sequence). This CDR3 spans 13 amino acids. With V trimmed by 6 bases and J by 11 bases, 12 bases remained unmatched. DNA for the CDR3: TGTGCCAGTAGCCCCGGACAGGCCTCCCGTTACACCTTC. Its protein product is CASSPGQASRYTF.

The chain joins TRBV28 to TRBJ1-1; the match to TRBD1 covers 7 bases. This CDR3 comprises 16 residues. CDR1 is MDHEN, CDR2 SYDVKM, per germline. The V and J ends lost 7 bases and 0 bases, in that order; junction bases with no gene match: 11. The CDR3 region has the DNA TGTGCCAGCAAAGGAGCGGGACAGCACATGAACACTGAAGCTTTCTTT. Translation gives CASKGAGQHMNTEAFF.

The chain combines TRBV19 with TRBJ1-2, with 7 bases aligning to TRBD1. This CDR3 spans 15 amino acids. CDR1 is LNHDA, CDR2 SQIVND, per germline (reference sequence). The V segment lost 3 bases and the J segment 2 bases; nucleotides outside the gene matches: 6. CDR3 bases: TGTGCCAGTAGTATCAGACAGGGAGGAAACTATGGCTACACCTTC. Residues: CASSIRQGGNYGYTF.

The chain recombines TRBV2 with TRBJ1-5, with 10 bases matching TRBD1. Germline trimming cut 6 bases from V and 3 bases from J; bases unmatched to any gene: 5. The CDR3 totals 15 residues. Germline CDR1 and CDR2: SNHLY and FYNNEI. For the CDR3, the DNA is TGTGCCAGCAGGCCCGGGACAGGGGACAATCAGCCCCAGCATTTT. Encoded protein: CASRPGTGDNQPQHF. Drawing the rest from reference TRBV2 and TRBJ1-5, the complete variable domain is EPEVTQTPSHQVTQMGQEVILRCVPISNHLYFYWYRQILGQKVEFLVSFYNNEISEKSEIFDDQFSVERPDGSNFTLKIRSTKLEDSAMYFCASRPGTGDNQPQHFGDGTRLSIL.

This rearrangement joins TRBV28 to TRBJ2-5, with D maybe TRBD1 (7 bases). CDR1 is MDHEN and CDR2 is SYDVKM in the germline V gene. The germline V and J ends were trimmed by 1 base and 7 bases, with 13 bases remaining between them. The CDR3 loop spans 14 amino acids. The CDR3 sequence is CASSLFQGGGTQYF. In DNA, the CDR3 is TGTGCCAGCAGTTTATTTCAGGGGGGAGGGACCCAGTACTTC. The full variable domain, rest sourced from reference TRBV28 and TRBJ2-5, is DVKVTQSSRYLVKRTGEKVFLECVQDMDHENMFWYRQDPGLGLRLIYFSYDVKMKEKGDIPEGYSVSREKKERFSLILESASTNQTSMYLCASSLFQGGGTQYFGPGTRLLVL.